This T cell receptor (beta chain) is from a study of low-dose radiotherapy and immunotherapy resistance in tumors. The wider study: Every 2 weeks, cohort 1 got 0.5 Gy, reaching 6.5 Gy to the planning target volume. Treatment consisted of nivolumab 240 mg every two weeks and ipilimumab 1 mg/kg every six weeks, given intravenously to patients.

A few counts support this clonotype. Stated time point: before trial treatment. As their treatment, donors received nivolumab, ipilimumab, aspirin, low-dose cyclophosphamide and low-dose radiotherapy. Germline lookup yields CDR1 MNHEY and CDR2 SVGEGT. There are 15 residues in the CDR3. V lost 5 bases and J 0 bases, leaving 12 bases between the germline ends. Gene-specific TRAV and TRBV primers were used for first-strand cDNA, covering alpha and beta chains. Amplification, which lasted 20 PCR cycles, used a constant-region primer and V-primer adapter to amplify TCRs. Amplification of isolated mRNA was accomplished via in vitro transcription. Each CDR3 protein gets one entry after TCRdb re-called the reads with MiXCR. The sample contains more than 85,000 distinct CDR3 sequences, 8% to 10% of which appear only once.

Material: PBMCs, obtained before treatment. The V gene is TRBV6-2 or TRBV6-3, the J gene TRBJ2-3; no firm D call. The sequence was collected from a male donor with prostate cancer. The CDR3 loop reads CASSERPASTDTQYF. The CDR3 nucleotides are TGTGCCAGCAGTGAACGGCCAGCCAGCACAGATACGCAGTATTTT.